This T cell receptor (beta chain) was profiled in a study of technical replicates of blood from several donors. Germline CDR1 is SGHVS and CDR2 is FNYEAQ. V dropped 1 base and J dropped 3; count of bases not matched to a gene: 4. The CDR3 consists of 16 residues. This clone is labeled as medium-sized (0.01 to 0.1%). Sequenced by immunoSEQ multiplex PCR; TCRdb stores in-frame clones only, minus some. The table shows just under 60,000 clones, with 91% occurring only once. What was sequenced was PBMCs. The V and J genes are TRBV7-6 and TRBJ2-3; 10 bases fit TRBD2. This receptor was obtained from a human donor in good health. Some clones in this sample may be carry-over from other donors' samples. The CDR3 nucleotides read TGTGCCAGCAGCTTAGGAGCGGGGGGGTGGACAGATACGCAGTATTTT. Protein product: CASSLGAGGWTDTQYF. The full variable domain, in which reference TRBV7-6 and TRBJ2-3 provide the parts outside the CDR3, is GAGVSQSPRYKVTKRGQDVALRCDPISGHVSLYWYRQALGQGPEFLTYFNYEAQQDKSGLPNDRFSAERPEGSISTLTIQRTEQRDSAMYRCASSLGAGGWTDTQYFGPGTRLTVL.